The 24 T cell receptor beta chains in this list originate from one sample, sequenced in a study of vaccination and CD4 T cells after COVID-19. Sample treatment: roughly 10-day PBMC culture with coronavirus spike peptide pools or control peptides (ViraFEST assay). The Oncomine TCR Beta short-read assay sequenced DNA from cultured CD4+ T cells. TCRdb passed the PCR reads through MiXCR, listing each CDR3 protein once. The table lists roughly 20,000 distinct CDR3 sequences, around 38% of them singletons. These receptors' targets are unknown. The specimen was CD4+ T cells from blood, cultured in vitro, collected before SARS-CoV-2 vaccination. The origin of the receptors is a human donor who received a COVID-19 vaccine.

For the CDR3, the DNA is TGCGCCAGCAATATCGGACAGGGTTGGACTGAGCAGTTCTTC. This encodes CASNIGQGWTEQFF. This sequence joins TRBV5-1 and TRBJ2-1, with 8 bases that match TRBD1. From germline, CDR1 is SGHRS and CDR2 YFSETQ. V gave up 6 bases and J gave up 9 bases; unmatched junction bases: 11. The CDR3 totals 14 residues.

CDR3 nucleotide sequence: TGTGCCAGCAGCCTCGTCTCCTACAATGAGCAGTTCTTC. Its translation is CASSLVSYNEQFF. This chain joins TRBV7-2 and TRBJ2-1; D gene unclear. The CDR3 has 13 amino acids. The ends were cut back, 5 bases at V and 0 bases at J, with 5 bases in the middle. Germline CDR1 and CDR2: SGHTA and FQGNSA.

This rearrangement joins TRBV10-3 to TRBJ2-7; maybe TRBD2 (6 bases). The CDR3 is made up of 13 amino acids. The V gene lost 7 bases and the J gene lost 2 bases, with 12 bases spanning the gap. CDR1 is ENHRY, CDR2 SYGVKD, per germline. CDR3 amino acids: CAITREEAYEQYF. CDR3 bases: TGTGCCATCACCAGGGAGGAGGCCTACGAGCAGTACTTC.

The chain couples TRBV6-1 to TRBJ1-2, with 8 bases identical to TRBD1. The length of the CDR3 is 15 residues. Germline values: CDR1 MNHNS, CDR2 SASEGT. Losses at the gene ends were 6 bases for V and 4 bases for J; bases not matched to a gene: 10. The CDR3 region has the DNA TGTGCCAGCAGACCCCGGGACAGGATGTTCTATGGCTACACCTTC. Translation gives CASRPRDRMFYGYTF.

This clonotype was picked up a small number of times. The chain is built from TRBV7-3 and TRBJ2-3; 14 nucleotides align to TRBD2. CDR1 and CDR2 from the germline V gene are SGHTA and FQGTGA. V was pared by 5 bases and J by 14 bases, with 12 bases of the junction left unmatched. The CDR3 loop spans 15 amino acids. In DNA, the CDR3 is TGTGCCAGCAGCGCTGGGACTAGCGGGGGTCCAGACCGGTATTTT. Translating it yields CASSAGTSGGPDRYF.

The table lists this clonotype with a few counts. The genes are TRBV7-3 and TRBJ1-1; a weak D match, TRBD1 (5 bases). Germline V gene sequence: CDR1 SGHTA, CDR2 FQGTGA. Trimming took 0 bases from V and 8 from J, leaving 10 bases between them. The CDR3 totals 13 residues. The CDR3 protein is CASSLTGREEAFF. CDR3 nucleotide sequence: TGTGCCAGCAGCTTAACGGGCAGGGAGGAAGCTTTCTTT. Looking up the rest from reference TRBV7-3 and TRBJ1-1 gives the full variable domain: GAGVSQTPSNKVTEKGKYVELRCDPISGHTALYWYRQSLGQGPEFLIYFQGTGAADDSGLPNDRFFAVRPEGSVSTLKIQRTERGDSAVYLCASSLTGREEAFFGQGTRLTVV.

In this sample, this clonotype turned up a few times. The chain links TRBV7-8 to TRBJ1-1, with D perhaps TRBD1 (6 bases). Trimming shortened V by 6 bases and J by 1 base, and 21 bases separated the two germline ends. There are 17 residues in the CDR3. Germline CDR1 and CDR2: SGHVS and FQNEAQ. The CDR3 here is CASRPTMRGARNTEAFF. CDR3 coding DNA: TGTGCCAGCAGGCCGACTATGAGGGGGGCTCGGAACACTGAAGCTTTCTTT.

CDR3 residues: CASSPPGQGANYGYTF. CDR3 in DNA: TGTGCCAGCAGCCCGCCGGGACAGGGCGCTAACTATGGCTACACCTTC. The gene calls are TRBV11-3 and TRBJ1-2; TRBD1 matches at 9 bases. Germline CDR1 SGHNT, CDR2 YENEEA. V was clipped by 5 bases and J by 0 bases; unmatched bases: 7. The CDR3 spans 16 residues.

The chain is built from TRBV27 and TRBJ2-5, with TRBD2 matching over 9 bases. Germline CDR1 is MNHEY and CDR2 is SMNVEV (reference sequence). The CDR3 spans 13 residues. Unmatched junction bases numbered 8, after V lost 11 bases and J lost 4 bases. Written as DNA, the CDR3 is TGTGCCGCCGGGGGGACTAGCATAGAGACCCAGTACTTC. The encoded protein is CAAGGTSIETQYF.

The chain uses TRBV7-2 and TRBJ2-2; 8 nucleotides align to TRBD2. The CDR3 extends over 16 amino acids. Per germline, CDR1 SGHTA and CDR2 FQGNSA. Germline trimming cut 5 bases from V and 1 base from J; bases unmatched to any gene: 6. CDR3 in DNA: TGTGCCAGCAGCCCCCACGGGGGGGGGAACACCGGGGAGCTGTTTTTT. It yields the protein CASSPHGGGNTGELFF.

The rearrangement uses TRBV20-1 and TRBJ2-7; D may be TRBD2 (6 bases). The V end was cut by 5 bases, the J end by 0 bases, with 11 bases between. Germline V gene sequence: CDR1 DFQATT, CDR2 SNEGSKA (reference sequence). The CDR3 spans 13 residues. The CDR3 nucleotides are TGCAGTGCTGGATTAGCGGACTCCTACGAGCAGTACTTC. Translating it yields CSAGLADSYEQYF.

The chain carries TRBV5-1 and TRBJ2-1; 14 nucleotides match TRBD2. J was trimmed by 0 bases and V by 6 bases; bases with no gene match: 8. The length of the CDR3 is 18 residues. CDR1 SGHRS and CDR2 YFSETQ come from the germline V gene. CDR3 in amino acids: CASTATSGGESSYNEQFF. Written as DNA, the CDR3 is TGCGCCAGCACCGCGACTAGCGGGGGGGAGAGCTCCTACAATGAGCAGTTCTTC.

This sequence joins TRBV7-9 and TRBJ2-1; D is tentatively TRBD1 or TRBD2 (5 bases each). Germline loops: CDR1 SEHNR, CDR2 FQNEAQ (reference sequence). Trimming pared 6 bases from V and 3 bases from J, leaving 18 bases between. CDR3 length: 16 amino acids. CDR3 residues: CASSSGGGEGYNEQFF. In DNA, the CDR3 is TGTGCCAGCAGTTCGGGTGGGGGAGAGGGCTACAATGAGCAGTTCTTC.

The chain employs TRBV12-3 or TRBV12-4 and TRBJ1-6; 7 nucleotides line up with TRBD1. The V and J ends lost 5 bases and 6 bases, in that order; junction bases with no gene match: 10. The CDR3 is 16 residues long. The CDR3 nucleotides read TGTGCCAGCAGTATACTAGACAGGGCGGGTAATTCACCCCTCCACTTT. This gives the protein CASSILDRAGNSPLHF.

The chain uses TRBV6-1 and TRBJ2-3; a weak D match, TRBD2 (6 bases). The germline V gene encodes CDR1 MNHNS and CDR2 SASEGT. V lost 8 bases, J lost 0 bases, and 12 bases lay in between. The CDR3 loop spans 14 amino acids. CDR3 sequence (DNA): TGTGCCAGCGGGGAGGCCGACAGCACAGATACGCAGTATTTT. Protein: CASGEADSTDTQYF.

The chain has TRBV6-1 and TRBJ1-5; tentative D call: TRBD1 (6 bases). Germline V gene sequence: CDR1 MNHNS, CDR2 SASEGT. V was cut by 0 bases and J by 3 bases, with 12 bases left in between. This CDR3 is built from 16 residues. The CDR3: CASSEARGYNNQPQHF. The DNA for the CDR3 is TGTGCCAGCAGTGAAGCGAGGGGGTATAACAATCAGCCCCAGCATTTT.

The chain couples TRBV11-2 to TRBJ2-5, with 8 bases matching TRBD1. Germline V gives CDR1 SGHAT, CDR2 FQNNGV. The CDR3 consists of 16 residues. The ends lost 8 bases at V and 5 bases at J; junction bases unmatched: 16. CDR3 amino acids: CASLPYWQGAGETQYF. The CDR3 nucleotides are TGTGCCAGCCTACCGTATTGGCAGGGGGCTGGGGAGACCCAGTACTTC.

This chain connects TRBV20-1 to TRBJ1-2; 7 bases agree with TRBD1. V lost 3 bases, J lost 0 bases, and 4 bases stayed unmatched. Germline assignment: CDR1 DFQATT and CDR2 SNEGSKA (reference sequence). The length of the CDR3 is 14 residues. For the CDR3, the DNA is TGCAGTGCTAGGGACAGGACTTCTAACTATGGCTACACCTTC. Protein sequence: CSARDRTSNYGYTF.

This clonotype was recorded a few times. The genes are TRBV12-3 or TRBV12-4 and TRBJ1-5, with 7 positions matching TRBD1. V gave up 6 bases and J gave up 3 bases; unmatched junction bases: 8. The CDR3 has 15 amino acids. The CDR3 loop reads CASRLGDSHNQPQHF. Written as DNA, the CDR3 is TGTGCCAGCAGACTGGGGGACAGCCACAATCAGCCCCAGCATTTT.

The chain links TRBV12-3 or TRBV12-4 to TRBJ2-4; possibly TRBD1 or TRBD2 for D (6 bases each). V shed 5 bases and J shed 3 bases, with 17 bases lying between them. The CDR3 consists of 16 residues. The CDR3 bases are TGTGCCAGCAGTCCAGGGGCGGGGTTGGGCAAAAACATTCAGTACTTC. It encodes CASSPGAGLGKNIQYF.

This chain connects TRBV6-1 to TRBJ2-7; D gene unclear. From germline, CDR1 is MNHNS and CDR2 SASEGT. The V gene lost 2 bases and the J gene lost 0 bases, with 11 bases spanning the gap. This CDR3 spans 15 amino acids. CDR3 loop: CASSEYTESSYEQYF. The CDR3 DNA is TGTGCCAGCAGTGAATACACCGAGAGCTCCTACGAGCAGTACTTC.

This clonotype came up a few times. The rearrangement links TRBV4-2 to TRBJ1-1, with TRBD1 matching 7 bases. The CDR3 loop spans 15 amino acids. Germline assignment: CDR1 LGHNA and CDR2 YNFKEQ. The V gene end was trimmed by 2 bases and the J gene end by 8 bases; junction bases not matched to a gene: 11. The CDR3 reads CASSQLFDRAPEAFF. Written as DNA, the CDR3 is TGTGCCAGCAGCCAATTGTTCGACAGGGCCCCCGAAGCTTTCTTT.

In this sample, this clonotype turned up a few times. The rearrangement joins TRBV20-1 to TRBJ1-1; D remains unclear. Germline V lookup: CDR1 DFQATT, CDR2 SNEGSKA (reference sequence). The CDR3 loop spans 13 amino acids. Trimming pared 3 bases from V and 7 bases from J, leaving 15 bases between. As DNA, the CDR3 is TGCAGTGCTAGGCGCTTGACTACGAATGAAGCTTTCTTT. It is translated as CSARRLTTNEAFF.

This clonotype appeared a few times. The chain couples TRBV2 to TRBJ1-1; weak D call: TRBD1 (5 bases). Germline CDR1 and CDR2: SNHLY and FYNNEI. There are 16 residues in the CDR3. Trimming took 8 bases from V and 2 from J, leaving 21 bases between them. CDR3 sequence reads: CASARDGPQANTEAFF. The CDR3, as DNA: TGTGCCAGCGCCCGGGACGGCCCCCAGGCAAACACTGAAGCTTTCTTT. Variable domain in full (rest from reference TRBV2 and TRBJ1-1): EPEVTQTPSHQVTQMGQEVILRCVPISNHLYFYWYRQILGQKVEFLVSFYNNEISEKSEIFDDQFSVERPDGSNFTLKIRSTKLEDSAMYFCASARDGPQANTEAFFGQGTRLTVV.